A selection of T cell receptor beta chains follows, all from one sample in a study of blood T cell repertoires in COVID-19. The assay was immunoSEQ multiplex PCR, and TCRdb's table has in-frame clones only and misses some. The repertoire holds 150,000 to 250,000 clones, with 94% as singletons. The sample taken for sequencing was peripheral blood. These receptor sequences come from a young man with COVID-19, enrolled during active disease. Both conserved end residues are part of each CDR3. D genes are given only for firm matches. Not all rows give a size; the values are once, few, many and, for expanded clones, a class.

TRBJ1-1 | . | . | TRBV7-2 | TGTGCCAGCAGCTTAGCTGGACAGAACACTGAAGCTTTCTTT | CASSLAGQNTEAFF
TRBJ2-1 | . | . | TRBV2 | TGTGCCAGCAGGGAAACAGCATACAATGAGCAGTTCTTC | CASRETAYNEQFF
TRBJ1-2 | . | TRBD1 | TRBV6-6 | TGTGCCAGCAGCAGAACAGGGGGCTATGGCTACACCTTC | CASSRTGGYGYTF
TRBJ1-1 | . | . | TRBV7-6 | TGTGCCAGCAGCTTAGGGGTTTTTCGCTCAGGGATGGGAAACACTGAAGCTTTCTTT | CASSLGVFRSGMGNTEAFF
TRBJ2-1 | once | TRBD1 | TRBV5-1 | TGCGCCAGCAAGGGGGCTCCTCACGTCTCCTACAATGAGCAGTTCTTC | CASKGAPHVSYNEQFF
TRBJ2-7 | once | TRBD1 | TRBV11-2 | TGTGCCAGCAGCTTCGGGACAGGGATCTACGAGCAGTACTTC | CASSFGTGIYEQYF
TRBJ1-1 | . | . | TRBV11-2 | TGTGCCAGCAGCTTATTCGGAGGAACGAACACTGAAGCTTTCTTT | CASSLFGGTNTEAFF
TRBJ2-6 | . | TRBD2 | TRBV11-2 | TGTGCCAGCAGCTCCCTGCGGGGGGCTGGGGCCAACGTCCTGACTTTC | CASSSLRGAGANVLTF
TRBJ2-3 | . | . | TRBV10-3 | TGTGCCATCAGTGGGATAACAAACAGGGACGTGACAGATACGCAGTATTTT | CAISGITNRDVTDTQYF
TRBJ1-1 | . | . | TRBV6-5 | TGTGCCAGCAGTTACCAGTGGAGCACTGAAGCTTTCTTT | CASSYQWSTEAFF
TRBJ2-1 | . | TRBD2 | TRBV5-4 | TGTGCCAGCAGCTTGCGACTAGCGGGGGGGCCTGAGCAGTTCTTC | CASSLRLAGGPEQFF
TRBJ2-3 | . | . | TRBV21-1 | TGTGCCAGCAGCAAGACAGGGGGGTCAAGCACAGATACGCAGTATTTT | CASSKTGGSSTDTQYF
TRBJ1-2 | . | TRBD1 | TRBV30 | TGTGCCTGGACTGCCGGGACAGGTTTCCGCTTTTCCTATGGCTACACCTTC | CAWTAGTGFRFSYGYTF
TRBJ1-5 | . | TRBD1 | TRBV18 | TGTGCCAGCTCACTCGATCAAGGGGGCTCGGGGCAGCCCCAGCATTTT | CASSLDQGGSGQPQHF
TRBJ2-7 | . | . | TRBV30 | TGTGCCTGGAGTGCCACCCGGGGGGCTGAGCAGTACTTC | CAWSATRGAEQYF
TRBJ1-1 | . | TRBD1 | TRBV19 | TGTGCCAGTAACCAGGGGGCGAGTAATTCTGAAGCTTTCTTT | CASNQGASNSEAFF
TRBJ2-5 | once | . | TRBV6-1 | TGTGCCAGCAGTGAAGAGCGGTTTTCGGAGACCCAGTACTTC | CASSEERFSETQYF
TRBJ1-2 | . | . | TRBV10-2 | TGCGCCAGCAGTGCGACAGACTCTGGCATGGGCTACACCTTC | CASSATDSGMGYTF
TRBJ1-1 | . | TRBD1 | TRBV4-1 | TGCGCCAGCAGCCAAGCCCCGGGACAGCTGAACACTGAAGCTTTCTTT | CASSQAPGQLNTEAFF
TRBJ2-3 | . | TRBD2 | TRBV5-4 | TGTGCCAGCACAGCGGGGGGTATCTCTAGCACAGATACGCAGTATTTT | CASTAGGISSTDTQYF
TRBJ1-1 | . | . | TRBV19 | TGTGCCAGTAGTCCCCAGTTGAACACTGAAGCTTTCTTT | CASSPQLNTEAFF
TRBJ1-1 | . | TRBD1 | TRBV10-1 | TGCGCCAGCAGTGACCGGACAGGGGGAGTCGGAGAAGCTTTCTTT | CASSDRTGGVGEAFF
TRBJ2-3 | . | TRBD1 | TRBV5-4 | TGTGCCAGCAGCCCGGGACAGACCACAGATACGCAGTATTTT | CASSPGQTTDTQYF
TRBJ2-1 | . | TRBD1 | TRBV29-1 | TGCAGCGTTGACCGGGGACAGGTTCTCTACAATGAGCAGTTCTTC | CSVDRGQVLYNEQFF
TRBJ2-7 | . | . | TRBV5-5 | TGTGCCAGCAGCTTGGGCCCGGAGGGCTACGAGCAGTACTTC | CASSLGPEGYEQYF
TRBJ2-3 | . | . | TRBV7-2 | TGTGCCAGCAGCTTAGGCTCTAGCCAAGATACGCAGTATTTT | CASSLGSSQDTQYF
TRBJ1-2 | once | TRBD1 | TRBV6-5 | TGTGCCAGCAGTTTGGCCGGGACAGCAATAGGTGGCTACACCTTC | CASSLAGTAIGGYTF
TRBJ2-1 | once | . | TRBV4-1 | TGCGCCAGCAGCCAAGTAGGGGACAATGAGCAGTTCTTC | CASSQVGDNEQFF
TRBJ2-3 | . | . | TRBV6-5 | TGTGCCAGCAAGCACCCTAGCACAGATACGCAGTATTTT | CASKHPSTDTQYF
TRBJ2-5 | . | TRBD2 | TRBV30 | TGTGCCTGGAGTGTAGCGGGGGCAGAGACCCAGTACTTC | CAWSVAGAETQYF
TRBJ1-3 | . | TRBD1 | TRBV5-1 | TGCGCCAGCAGCGAGACAGGGGCTGGAAACACCATATATTTT | CASSETGAGNTIYF
TRBJ1-5 | . | . | TRBV6-5 | TGTGGCACAGAGAGGGGGAATAGCAATCAGCCCCAGCATTTT | CGTERGNSNQPQHF
TRBJ1-1 | . | . | TRBV18 | TGTGCCAGCTCTGTCGGCCGGGACACTGAAGCTTTCTTT | CASSVGRDTEAFF
TRBJ2-7 | . | . | TRBV11-2 | TGTGCCAGCAGCTCTAAGGCAGGGAACGAGCAGTACTTC | CASSSKAGNEQYF
TRBJ2-2 | . | . | TRBV19 | TGTGCCAGTAGTATTTACGGGGAGAACACCGGGGAGCTGTTTTTT | CASSIYGENTGELFF
TRBJ2-7 | . | TRBD1 | TRBV7-9 | TGTGCCAGCAGCTTAGGGGACAGGGGTCACGAGCAGTACTTC | CASSLGDRGHEQYF
TRBJ1-2 | . | TRBD1 | TRBV25-1 | TGTGCCAGCAGTACTACGGGACAGGGTCACGGCTACACCTTC | CASSTTGQGHGYTF
TRBJ2-1 | . | TRBD1 | TRBV27 | TGTGCCAGCAGTTTATCGGGACAGGGAAATGAGCAGTTCTTC | CASSLSGQGNEQFF
TRBJ1-3 | . | . | TRBV12-5 | TGTGCTAGTGGTTTAGTCCTCGGACAGTTCGGAAACACCATATATTTT | CASGLVLGQFGNTIYF
TRBJ2-2 | . | TRBD2 | TRBV3-1/TRBV3-2 | TGTGCCAGCAGCCACGGCGGGGGGCTCACCGGGGAGCTGTTTTTT | CASSHGGGLTGELFF
TRBJ2-7 | . | . | TRBV21-1 | TGTGCCAGCATTCTGGTTGGGCAGGGGCCATCCTACGAGCAGTACTTC | CASILVGQGPSYEQYF
TRBJ1-6 | . | TRBD1 | TRBV7-6 | TGTGCCAGCAGCTTAGGGGGACAGGGTAATTCACCCCTCCACTTT | CASSLGGQGNSPLHF
TRBJ1-1 | . | TRBD1 | TRBV4-1 | TGCGCCAGCAGCCCGTCGGGACAGCCAGTTAAGGACACTGAAGCTTTCTTT | CASSPSGQPVKDTEAFF
TRBJ1-4 | . | . | TRBV6-6 | TGTGCCAGCGGGACAAACGAACTTGCAACTAATGAAAAACTGTTTTTT | CASGTNELATNEKLFF
TRBJ2-5 | . | . | TRBV30 | TGTGCCTGGAGTGTACGGGACACAAGGAGGGAGACCCAGTACTTC | CAWSVRDTRRETQYF
TRBJ2-5 | . | . | TRBV5-1 | TGCGCCAGCAGCTTGTATGGTCAGCAAGAGACCCAGTACTTC | CASSLYGQQETQYF
TRBJ1-5 | . | TRBD1 | TRBV6-5 | TGTGCCAGCAGGGGGGGACAGGTTAGCAATCAGCCCCAGCATTTT | CASRGGQVSNQPQHF
TRBJ1-1 | . | TRBD1 | TRBV6-5 | TGTGCCAGCAGTTGGGACAGGGGCACTGAAGCTTTCTTT | CASSWDRGTEAFF
TRBJ1-2 | . | TRBD1 | TRBV27 | TGTGCCAGCAGTTTCACCCAGGGGGCCGCGTTTGGCTACACCTTC | CASSFTQGAAFGYTF
TRBJ1-6 | . | . | TRBV4-1 | TGCGCCAGCAGCCAAGACAGTTGGGGAGGGGTGGTCACCCTCCACTTT | CASSQDSWGGVVTLHF
TRBJ2-3 | . | TRBD1 | TRBV7-9 | TGTGCCAGCAGCTTAGCAGGGGGCCGCACAGATACGCAGTATTTT | CASSLAGGRTDTQYF
TRBJ1-1 | . | TRBD1 | TRBV7-7 | TGTGCCAGCACTTCGGAGGACAGGGTGGCCATGAACACTGAAGCTTTCTTT | CASTSEDRVAMNTEAFF